These T cell receptor beta chains were read from a single sample in a study of T cell responses to AZD1222 COVID-19 vaccine. Profiling relied on immunoSEQ multiplex PCR, and the TCRdb table lists in-frame clones only, not all of them. The sample shows some 190,000 clones, approximately 86% of them seen only once. The sequencing here drew on peripheral blood, taken on day 0 of AZD1222 vaccination. All receptors derive from an adult in good health. CDR3s include the opening cysteine and the closing phenylalanine or tryptophan. Each record gives: J gene, clone size, V gene, D gene, CDR3 protein, CDR3 DNA. The D gene is left open where the match is weak. The size of a clone is reported for some rows only, either as once, few or many, or as a class for expanded clones.

J: TRBJ2-7; size: .; V: TRBV28; D: .; CDR3: CASTPGGRSYEQYF; DNA: TGTGCCAGCACCCCCGGAGGCCGGAGTTACGAGCAGTACTTC
J: TRBJ2-1; size: .; V: TRBV5-6; D: .; CDR3: CASSSTGATGHEQFF; DNA: TGTGCCAGCAGCAGTACCGGGGCCACCGGGCATGAGCAGTTCTTC
J: TRBJ2-7; size: .; V: TRBV5-6; D: .; CDR3: CASSFGTGYEQYF; DNA: TGTGCCAGCAGCTTTGGGACGGGCTACGAGCAGTACTTC
J: TRBJ1-1; size: .; V: TRBV5-1; D: TRBD1; CDR3: CASTAQGGGTEAFF; DNA: TGCGCCAGCACCGCACAGGGGGGCGGCACTGAAGCTTTCTTT
J: TRBJ2-2; size: .; V: TRBV2; D: .; CDR3: CASSKAHAGELFF; DNA: TGTGCCAGTTCAAAGGCGCACGCCGGGGAGCTGTTTTTT
J: TRBJ1-2; size: .; V: TRBV19; D: .; CDR3: CASNERSYYGYTF; DNA: TGTGCCAGTAATGAACGATCGTACTATGGCTACACCTTC
J: TRBJ1-6; size: .; V: TRBV6-2/TRBV6-3; D: .; CDR3: CASSTGPRNSPLHF; DNA: TGTGCCAGCAGTACCGGGCCAAGGAATTCACCCCTCCACTTT
J: TRBJ1-2; size: .; V: TRBV6-5; D: TRBD1; CDR3: CATKLTGDYGYTF; DNA: TGTGCCACCAAACTTACAGGGGACTATGGCTACACCTTC
J: TRBJ2-7; size: once; V: TRBV3-1/TRBV3-2; D: .; CDR3: CASSQVDSLDEQYF; DNA: TGTGCCAGCAGCCAAGTGGACAGTCTGGACGAGCAGTACTTC
J: TRBJ1-5; size: .; V: TRBV2; D: .; CDR3: CASSVEGEGQPQHF; DNA: TGTGCCAGCAGTGTAGAAGGGGAGGGACAGCCCCAGCATTTT
J: TRBJ2-6; size: .; V: TRBV30; D: .; CDR3: CAWSTIKRISGANVLTF; DNA: TGTGCCTGGAGCACGATTAAACGGATCTCTGGGGCCAACGTCCTGACTTTC